The source of this T cell receptor beta chain is a study of cytomegalovirus exposure and HLA in healthy donors. General observations from the study: On later analysis, the bulk of CMV-associated TCR beta chains appeared to be HLA-restricted.

13 Jbeta primers and 60 Vbeta primers were used for the PCR. Sequencing was performed with immunoSEQ multiplex PCR; in TCRdb, only in-frame clones are kept and a portion is missing. The table has about 160,000 clones, about 75% seen once. Germline loops: CDR1 SQVTM, CDR2 ANQGSEA. Deletions cut 7 bases from V and 5 bases from J, with 14 bases between. The CDR3 is 12 residues long. This clone was seen only a few times. Its antigen is unknown. The material sequenced was PBMCs. This clonotype was sampled from a man aged 18 to 29 in good health and CMV-seropositive. V and J are TRBV29-1 and TRBJ2-5, with D perhaps matching TRBD1 (5 bases). CDR3 residues: CSGQRGLETQYF. In nucleotides, the CDR3 is TGCAGCGGTCAAAGGGGTTTGGAGACCCAGTACTTC. Combining the CDR3 with reference TRBV29-1 and TRBJ2-5 gives the whole variable domain SAVISQKPSRDICQRGTSLTIQCQVDSQVTMMFWYRQQPGQSLTLIATANQGSEATYESGFVIDKFPISRPNLTFSTLTVSNMSPEDSSIYLCSGQRGLETQYFGPGTRLLVL.